This entry concerns a single T cell receptor beta chain. In this sample, this clone turned up a few times. This receptor's antigen is unknown. No base qualities exist here, and no much larger clone lies one base off it. Whole blood was collected in K2EDTA tubes by collaborating institutions according to the institutions' own protocols. For TCRbeta analysis, collaborator samples were shipped as frozen whole blood, as isolated PBMCs, or as DNA extracted from either sample type. The sample comes from a study of blood T cell repertoires in COVID-19 (dated by TCRdb to 2020 to 2021). About the investigation overall: The collaborator samples originated in the United States, Italy and Spain and spanned the acute and convalescent phases of COVID-19. The prospective study material was composed of cDNA or gDNA derived from T cells, B-cell-depleted T cells, or PBMCs. Subjects who had been exposed to COVID-19, were actively infected with it, or had recovered from it provided the deeply sampled blood TCRbeta repertoires that made up the dataset. A freely available public database, intended as a resource for researchers studying the immune response to SARS-CoV-2, is where the repertoires were released. Samples were obtained from the ongoing ImmuneRACE study (first 160 participants) and from 1,200 or so subjects provided by 6 global collaborators. Nearly every sample came with metadata listing a de-identified subject ID, COVID-19 status, age in years and sex. Where HLA class I and class II types were available, the types were taken from metadata supplied by the sample provider, not from assay-based typing.

What the work shows at the level of the full study, not this receptor alone: Clinical and demographic metadata were provided uncurated, with the amount varying by source and participant.

The immunoSEQ Assay, a bias-controlled multiplex PCR, was used to amplify TCRbeta CDR3 regions from genomic DNA. In the source study's methods: The number of nucleated cells in each sample was estimated from the amplification of reference gene primers within the assay. To quantify the absolute abundance of each unique TCRbeta CDR3 rearrangement, sequence reads were collapsed and filtered. For each sample, productive Simpson clonality was calculated as the square root of Simpson's diversity index over productive rearrangements. The source is immuneACCESS, and TCRdb retained only in-frame sequences with V and J called. Part of the clones is not carried over; for the studies checked, unresolved V genes explain less than half of this, and the remainder is unexplained. That table is the source of V, J and clone size, and D and trimming were worked out from the DNA. For this sample there are around 60,000 clones; roughly three quarters appear just once. The leading ten clones occupy about 30% of the sample.

The V and J ends are trimmed by 3 bases and 0 bases, leaving 13 bases between them. The CDR3 contains 15 residues, cysteine and phenylalanine counted. Only CDR3 DNA is held: 45 bases, read in frame from base 1. Per the germline V gene, SGDLS is the CDR1 and YYNGEE is the CDR2. The receptor's source is a human donor in a cohort sampled during active COVID-19. The rearranged chain carries TRBV9 and TRBJ2-7; 5 matching bases give a weak D call of TRBD2. Sequencing was carried out using peripheral blood. The DNA reads TGTGCCAGCAGCGGAGACTATTCTAGCTCCTACGAGCAGTACTTC. Its translation is CASSGDYSSSYEQYF.